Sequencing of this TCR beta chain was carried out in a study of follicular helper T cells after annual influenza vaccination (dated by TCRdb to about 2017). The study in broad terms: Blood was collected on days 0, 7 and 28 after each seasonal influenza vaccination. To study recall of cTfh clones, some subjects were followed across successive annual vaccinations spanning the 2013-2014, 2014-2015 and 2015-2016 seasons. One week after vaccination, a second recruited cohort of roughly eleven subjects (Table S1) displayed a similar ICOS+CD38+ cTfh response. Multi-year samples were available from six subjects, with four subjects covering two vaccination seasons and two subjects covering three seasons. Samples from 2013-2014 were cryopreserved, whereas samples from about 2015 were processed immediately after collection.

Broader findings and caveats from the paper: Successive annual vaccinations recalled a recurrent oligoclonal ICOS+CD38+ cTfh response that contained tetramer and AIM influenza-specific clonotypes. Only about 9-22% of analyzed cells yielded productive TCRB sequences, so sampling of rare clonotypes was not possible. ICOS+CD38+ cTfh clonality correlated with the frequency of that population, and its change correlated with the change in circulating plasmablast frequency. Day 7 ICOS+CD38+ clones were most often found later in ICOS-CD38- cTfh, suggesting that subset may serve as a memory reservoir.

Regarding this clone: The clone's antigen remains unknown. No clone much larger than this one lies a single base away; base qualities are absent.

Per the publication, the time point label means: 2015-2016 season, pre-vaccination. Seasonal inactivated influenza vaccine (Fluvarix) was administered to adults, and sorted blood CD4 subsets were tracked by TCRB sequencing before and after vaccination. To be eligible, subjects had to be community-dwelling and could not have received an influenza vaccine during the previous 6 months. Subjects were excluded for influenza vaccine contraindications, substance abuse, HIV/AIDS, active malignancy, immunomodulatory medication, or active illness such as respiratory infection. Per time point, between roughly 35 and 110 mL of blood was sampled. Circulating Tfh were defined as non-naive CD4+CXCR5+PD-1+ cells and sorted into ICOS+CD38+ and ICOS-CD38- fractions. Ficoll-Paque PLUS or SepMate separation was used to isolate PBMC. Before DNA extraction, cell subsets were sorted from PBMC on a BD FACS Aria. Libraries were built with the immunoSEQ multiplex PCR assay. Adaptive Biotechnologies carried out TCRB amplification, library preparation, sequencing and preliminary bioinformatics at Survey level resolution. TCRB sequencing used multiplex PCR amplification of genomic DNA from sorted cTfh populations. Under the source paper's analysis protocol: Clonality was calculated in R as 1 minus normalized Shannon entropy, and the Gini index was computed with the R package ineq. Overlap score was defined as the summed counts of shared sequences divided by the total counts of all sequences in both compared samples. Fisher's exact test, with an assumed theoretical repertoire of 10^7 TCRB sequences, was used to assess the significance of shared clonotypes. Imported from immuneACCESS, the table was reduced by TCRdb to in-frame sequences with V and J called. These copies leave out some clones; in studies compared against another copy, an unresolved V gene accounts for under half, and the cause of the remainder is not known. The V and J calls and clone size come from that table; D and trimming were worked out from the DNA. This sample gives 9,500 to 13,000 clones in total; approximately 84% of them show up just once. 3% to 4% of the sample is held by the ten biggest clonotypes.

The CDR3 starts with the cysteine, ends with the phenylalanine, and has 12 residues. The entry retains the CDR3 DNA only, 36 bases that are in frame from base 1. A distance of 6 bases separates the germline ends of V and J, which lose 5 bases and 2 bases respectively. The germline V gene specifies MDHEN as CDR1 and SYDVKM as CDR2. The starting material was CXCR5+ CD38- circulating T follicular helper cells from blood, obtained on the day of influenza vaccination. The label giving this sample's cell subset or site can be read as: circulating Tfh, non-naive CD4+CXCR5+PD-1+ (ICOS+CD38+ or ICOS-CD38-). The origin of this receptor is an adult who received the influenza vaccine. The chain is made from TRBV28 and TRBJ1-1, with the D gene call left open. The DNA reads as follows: TGTGCCAGCAGTAACTCCAACACTGAAGCTTTCTTT. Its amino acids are CASSNSNTEAFF.